These 25 T cell receptor beta chains were sequenced from one sample in a study of blood T cell repertoires in COVID-19. Method: immunoSEQ multiplex PCR; TCRdb's copy keeps in-frame clones and lacks some. The sample has 95,000 to 150,000 clones; about 90% are singletons. The material sequenced was peripheral blood. Receptor source: a woman between 65 and 79 years old with acute or convalescent COVID-19.

This chain links TRBV7-9 with TRBJ2-3; D unresolved. Per germline, CDR1 SEHNR and CDR2 FQNEAQ (reference sequence). Trimming stripped 0 bases from V and 4 bases from J, with 8 bases between. This CDR3 region has 14 residues. The CDR3 coding sequence is TGTGCCAGCAGCTTAGCGGGCAGCTCAGATACGCAGTATTTT. This sequence encodes CASSLAGSSDTQYF.

The chain couples TRBV27 to TRBJ1-1; D gene uncertain. V lost 5 bases, J lost 8 bases, and 18 bases lay in between. The CDR3 spans 14 residues. Germline CDR1 MNHEY, CDR2 SMNVEV (reference sequence). Written as DNA, the CDR3 is TGTGCCAGCAGTCTAAGACGGGAGTCGGGCGAAGCTTTCTTT. It translates to CASSLRRESGEAFF.

The genes are TRBV7-8 and TRBJ2-3; 12 positions agree with TRBD2. This CDR3 is 16 amino acids long. Germline CDR1 reads SGHVS; CDR2 reads FQNEAQ. J was trimmed by 1 base and V by 1 base; bases with no gene match: 0. CDR3 nucleotides: TGTGCCAGCAGCTTAGGGACTAGCGGGGGCACAGATACGCAGTATTTT. Translation: CASSLGTSGGTDTQYF. Full variable domain (remainder filled in from reference TRBV7-8 and TRBJ2-3): GAGVSQSPRYKVAKRGQDVALRCDPISGHVSLFWYQQALGQGPEFLTYFQNEAQLDKSGLPSDRFFAERPEGSVSTLKIQRTQQEDSAVYLCASSLGTSGGTDTQYFGPGTRLTVL.

This sequence joins TRBV28 and TRBJ1-1; 8 nucleotides match TRBD1. V gave up 6 bases and J gave up 5 bases; unmatched junction bases: 5. The CDR3 consists of 13 residues. The V gene's germline CDR1 is MDHEN and CDR2 SYDVKM. CDR3 nucleotides: TGTGCCAGCAGCCCCGGACAGGGTACTGAAGCTTTCTTT. It translates to CASSPGQGTEAFF.

The chain recombines TRBV7-9 with TRBJ1-1; possible D gene TRBD1, 5 bases. CDR1 and CDR2 from the germline V gene are SEHNR and FQNEAQ (reference sequence). V lost 1 base and J 4 bases, leaving 16 bases between the germline ends. This CDR3 has 16 amino acids. CDR3 loop: CASSLGAGITGTEAFF. Here the CDR3 DNA reads TGTGCCAGCAGCTTAGGGGCAGGGATTACGGGCACTGAAGCTTTCTTT. Together with reference TRBV7-9 and TRBJ1-1, the CDR3 gives the full variable domain: DTGVSQNPRHKITKRGQNVTFRCDPISEHNRLYWYRQTLGQGPEFLTYFQNEAQLEKSRLLSDRFSAERPKGSFSTLEIQRTEQGDSAMYLCASSLGAGITGTEAFFGQGTRLTVV.

CDR3 residues: CASSPLEVKQSGNTIYF. In DNA, the CDR3 is TGTGCCAGCAGCCCCCTAGAGGTCAAACAATCTGGAAACACCATATATTTT. The rearrangement links TRBV9 to TRBJ1-3; no reliable D call. Per the germline V gene, CDR1 is SGDLS and CDR2 is YYNGEE. The CDR3 has 17 residues. V shed 4 bases and J shed 1 base, with 18 bases lying between them.

The rearrangement joins TRBV21-1 to TRBJ2-7; the tabulated D call, TRBD2, remains unverified against the DNA. TRBV21-1 is marked as a pseudogene. The CDR3 extends over 11 amino acids. CDR3 nucleotides: TGTGCCAGCAGCAAGAACTCCGAGCAGTACTTC. Translating it yields CASSKNSEQYF.

The chain has TRBV10-2 and TRBJ2-1; the D gene is possibly TRBD2 (6 bases). Germline CDR1 is WSHSY and CDR2 is SAAADI. The CDR3 has 17 amino acids. V lost 4 bases, J lost 5 bases, and 21 bases lay in between. CDR3 loop: CASSALHTAGKNNEQFF. Here the CDR3 DNA reads TGCGCCAGCAGTGCCCTACATACTGCGGGGAAGAACAATGAGCAGTTCTTC.

This clone was observed a handful of times. CDR3 residues: CASSPMTGGESGYTF. The CDR3 coding sequence is TGTGCCAGCTCACCAATGACAGGGGGCGAGAGTGGCTACACCTTC. The chain couples TRBV18 to TRBJ1-2, with 10 bases identical to TRBD1. The CDR3 runs 15 residues. CDR1 and CDR2 (germline): KGHSH, LQKENI. Trimming at V came to 2 bases and at J to 7 bases, leaving 7 bases not matched to a gene. Using reference TRBV18 and TRBJ1-2 for the parts outside the CDR3, the full variable domain is NAGVMQNPRHLVRRRGQEARLRCSPMKGHSHVYWYRQLPEEGLKFMVYLQKENIIDESGMPKERFSAEFPKEGPSILRIQQVVRGDSAAYFCASSPMTGGESGYTFGSGTRLTVV.

The CDR3 nucleotides read TGTGCCAGCAGAGCAACTAGCGGGGGGGCCTTTGAAAATGAGCAGTTCTTC. It codes for CASRATSGGAFENEQFF. This sequence joins TRBV11-3 and TRBJ2-1; 13 nucleotides align to TRBD2. The CDR3 loop spans 17 amino acids. The junction had 12 bases not matched to a gene; V was cut back by 6 bases and J by 7 bases. In germline, CDR1 is SGHNT, CDR2 YENEEA.

Comment on this clone: Distinct nucleotide sequences in the sample also encode this CDR3. The J gene is TRBJ1-5, the V gene TRBV19; 8 bases agree with TRBD1. The CDR3 has 15 residues. Germline trimming cut 6 bases from V and 0 bases from J; bases unmatched to any gene: 4. Per the germline V gene, CDR1 is LNHDA and CDR2 is SQIVND (reference sequence). This CDR3 is CASSSTGDSNQPQHF. The CDR3, as DNA: TGTGCCAGTAGCTCGACAGGGGATAGCAATCAGCCCCAGCATTTT.

This chain links TRBV30 with TRBJ2-3; a weak D match, TRBD1 (5 bases). This CDR3 is built from 14 residues. Germline assignment: CDR1 GTSNPN and CDR2 SVGIG (reference sequence). The V and J ends lost 3 bases and 9 bases respectively, with 19 bases between them. This chain's CDR3 is CAWSPVGAPGTQYF. The CDR3 DNA is TGTGCCTGGAGCCCAGTTGGGGCCCCAGGGACGCAGTATTTT.

The V and J genes are TRBV9 and TRBJ2-1; D may be TRBD2 (5 bases). The CDR3 loop spans 14 amino acids. Germline-derived CDR1 and CDR2 are SGDLS and YYNGEE. V was clipped by 4 bases and J by 3 bases, with 11 bases between them. In DNA, the CDR3 is TGTGCCAGCAGCCCCCCCGGAGGCTACAATGAGCAGTTCTTC. This encodes CASSPPGGYNEQFF.

The chain links TRBV7-3 to TRBJ2-1, with a tentative D call TRBD1 (6 bases). Looked up from germline, CDR1 is SGHTA and CDR2 is FQGTGA. The CDR3 is made up of 13 amino acids. The V and J ends lost 0 bases and 15 bases respectively, with 15 bases between them. The CDR3 nucleotides are TGTGCCAGCAGCTTAACTCCCGAACAGGGTCGGTTCTTC. It is translated as CASSLTPEQGRFF.

The rearrangement joins TRBV5-6 to TRBJ2-7; D possibly corresponds to TRBD1 (6 bases). Germline CDR1 and CDR2: SGHDT and YYEEEE. The CDR3 is 14 amino acids. The V and J ends lost 2 bases and 0 bases respectively, with 9 bases between them. This CDR3 is CASSLWDTSYEQYF. The CDR3 region has the DNA TGTGCCAGCAGCTTATGGGACACCTCCTACGAGCAGTACTTC.

The V and J genes are TRBV18 and TRBJ1-5; 7 bases map to TRBD1. The germline CDR1 and CDR2 sequences are KGHSH and LQKENI. V was clipped by 6 bases and J by 6 bases; unmatched bases: 14. This CDR3 has 16 residues. The CDR3 coding sequence is TGTGCCAGCTCGCAAGAAGGGGGCTCGTGGTTTCAGCCCCAGCATTTT. Its protein product is CASSQEGGSWFQPQHF.

This clone is a singleton in its sample. This chain links TRBV7-6 with TRBJ1-1; 7 bases fit TRBD1. CDR3 size: 13 residues. Per the germline V gene, CDR1 is SGHVS and CDR2 is FNYEAQ. Losses at the gene ends were 5 bases for V and 2 bases for J; bases not matched to a gene: 2. The chain's CDR3 is CASSRQGNTEAFF. CDR3 DNA: TGTGCCAGCAGCCGACAGGGAAACACTGAAGCTTTCTTT.

The rearrangement links TRBV11-2 to TRBJ2-2, with 10 nucleotides matching TRBD2. This CDR3 region has 17 residues. Germline-derived CDR1 and CDR2 are SGHAT and FQNNGV. Trimming at V came to 4 bases and at J to 5 bases, leaving 10 bases not matched to a gene. CDR3 in amino acids: CASSSQRTSGSTGELFF. In DNA form, the CDR3 reads TGTGCCAGCAGCTCCCAAAGGACTAGCGGTTCAACCGGGGAGCTGTTTTTT. Filled out from reference TRBV11-2 and TRBJ2-2, the complete variable domain reads EAGVAQSPRYKIIEKRQSVAFWCNPISGHATLYWYQQILGQGPKLLIQFQNNGVVDDSQLPKDRFSAERLKGVDSTLKIQPAKLEDSAVYLCASSSQRTSGSTGELFFGEGSRLTVL.

The chain combines TRBV28 with TRBJ2-7; no clear D gene. Germline V gives CDR1 MDHEN, CDR2 SYDVKM. V gave up 5 bases and J gave up 6 bases, with 17 bases separating them. The CDR3 length is 14 residues. The CDR3 sequence: CASSPGSYPSEQYF. The CDR3, as DNA: TGTGCCAGCAGTCCCGGGTCCTATCCAAGCGAGCAGTACTTC.

The chain links TRBV6-1 to TRBJ2-7; 11 nucleotides line up with TRBD1. Germline V gene sequence: CDR1 MNHNS, CDR2 SASEGT. Trimming took 5 bases from V and 5 from J; bases not matched to a gene: 8. This CDR3 has 15 amino acids. The CDR3 region has the DNA TGTGCCAGCAGTAAGTCTGGACAGGGGGCCCACGAGCAGTACTTC. It codes for CASSKSGQGAHEQYF.

The J gene is TRBJ1-5, the V gene TRBV5-5, with D unclear. This CDR3 comprises 15 residues. The V gene lost 4 bases and the J gene lost 0 bases, with 11 bases spanning the gap. Germline lookup yields CDR1 SGHKS and CDR2 YYEKEE (reference sequence). CDR3 in amino acids: CASSAGSPSNQPQHF. CDR3 sequence (DNA): TGTGCCAGCAGCGCCGGGTCCCCTAGCAATCAGCCCCAGCATTTT.

This chain uses TRBV10-3 with TRBJ2-2; D may be TRBD1 (6 bases). The CDR3 extends over 12 amino acids. From germline, CDR1 is ENHRY and CDR2 SYGVKD. Trimming took 7 bases from V and 5 from J, leaving 8 bases between them. The CDR3 DNA follows: TGTGCCATCATCGGACAGACCGGGGAGCTGTTTTTT. It encodes CAIIGQTGELFF.

The chain carries TRBV2 and TRBJ2-4; D remains ambiguous. CDR3 length: 11 amino acids. The V end lost 8 bases, the J end lost 8 bases, and 10 bases lay between the germline ends. Per germline, CDR1 SNHLY and CDR2 FYNNEI. CDR3 sequence (DNA): TGTGCCAGCGGCCAATTGGACATTCAGTACTTC. The encoded protein is CASGQLDIQYF. Complete variable domain (other parts from reference TRBV2 and TRBJ2-4): EPEVTQTPSHQVTQMGQEVILRCVPISNHLYFYWYRQILGQKVEFLVSFYNNEISEKSEIFDDQFSVERPDGSNFTLKIRSTKLEDSAMYFCASGQLDIQYFGAGTRLSVL.

The chain employs TRBV6-5 and TRBJ1-1, with D perhaps matching TRBD1 (5 bases). Trimming left V 0 bases short and J 2 bases short, with 13 bases between. Germline assignment: CDR1 MNHEY and CDR2 SVGAGI. This CDR3 has 16 amino acids. The chain's CDR3 is CASSYSGRGRNTEAFF. CDR3 coding DNA: TGTGCCAGCAGTTACTCGGGGCGGGGGAGAAACACTGAAGCTTTCTTT.

The chain recombines TRBV4-1 with TRBJ2-7; TRBD1 matches at 10 bases. V shed 1 base and J 2 bases; nucleotides not matched to a gene: 5. CDR1 is MGHRA and CDR2 is YSYEKL in the germline V gene. The CDR3 is 16 residues long. The CDR3 loop is CASSQGSGQGPYEQYF. In nucleotides, the CDR3 is TGCGCCAGCAGCCAAGGTTCGGGACAGGGGCCCTACGAGCAGTACTTC.